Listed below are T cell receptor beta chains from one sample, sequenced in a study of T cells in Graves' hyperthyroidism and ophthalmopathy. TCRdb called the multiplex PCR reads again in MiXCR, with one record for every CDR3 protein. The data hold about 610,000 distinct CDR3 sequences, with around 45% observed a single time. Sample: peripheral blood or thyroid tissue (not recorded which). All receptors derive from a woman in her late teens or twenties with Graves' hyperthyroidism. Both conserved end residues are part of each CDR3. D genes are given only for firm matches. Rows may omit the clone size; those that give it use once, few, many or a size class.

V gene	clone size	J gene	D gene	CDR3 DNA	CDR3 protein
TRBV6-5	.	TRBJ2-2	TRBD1	TGTGCCAGCAGGGGATGGGCAGGGGGCACCGGGGAGCTGTTTTTT	CASRGWAGGTGELFF
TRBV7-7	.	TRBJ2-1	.	TGTGCTAGCAGCTTAGGGACCCACAAGGAGCAGTTCTTC	CASSLGTHKEQFF
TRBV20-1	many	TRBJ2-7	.	TGCAGTGCTAGAGAGGCCGGGGGCTTCTACGAGCAGTACTTC	CSAREAGGFYEQYF
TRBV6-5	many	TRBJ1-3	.	TGTGCCAGCAGGGACAGCTCTGGAAACACCATATATTTT	CASRDSSGNTIYF
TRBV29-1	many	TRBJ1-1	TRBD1	TGCAGCGTTAGACAGGGAGGCACTGAAGCTTTCTTT	CSVRQGGTEAFF
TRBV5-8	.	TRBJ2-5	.	TGTGCCAGCAGCTCGGACTTGAGAGGGGAGACCCAGTACTTC	CASSSDLRGETQYF
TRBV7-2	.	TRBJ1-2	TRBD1	TGTGCCAGCAGCCGTAGGGGGCTGGGCTATGGCTACACCTTC	CASSRRGLGYGYTF
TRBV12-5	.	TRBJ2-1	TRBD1	TGTGCTAGTGGTCCGGGACAGGGGTACAATGAGCAGTTCTTC	CASGPGQGYNEQFF
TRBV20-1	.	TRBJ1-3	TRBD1	TGCAGTGCTAGAGGAATAGGGCAGGGGGCTGGAAACACCATATATTTT	CSARGIGQGAGNTIYF
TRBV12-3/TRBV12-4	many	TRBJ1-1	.	TGTGCCAGCAGCGAAGAGGGGTTTCGGGACACTGAAGCTTTCTTT	CASSEEGFRDTEAFF
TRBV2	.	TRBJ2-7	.	.	CASFGNGRAQIEQYF
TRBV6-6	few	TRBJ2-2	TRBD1	TGTGCCAGCAGCCCTGCTGACAGGGGGCGGGCCACCGGGGAGCTGTTTTTT	CASSPADRGRATGELFF
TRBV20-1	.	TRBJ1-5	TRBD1	TGCAGTGCTGGCGACAGGGGAAATCAGCCCCAGCATTTT	CSAGDRGNQPQHF
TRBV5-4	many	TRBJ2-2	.	TGTGCCAGCAGCGTGGACCCGAACACCGGGGAGCTGTTTTTT	CASSVDPNTGELFF
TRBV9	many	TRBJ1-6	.	TGTGCCAGCAGTAACATGATAGGCCGACGGAATTCACCCCTCCACTTT	CASSNMIGRRNSPLHF
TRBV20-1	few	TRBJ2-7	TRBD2	TGCAGTGCTAGAGATCCAGCGGGAGGATCTCTGAGCGAGCAGTACTTC	CSARDPAGGSLSEQYF
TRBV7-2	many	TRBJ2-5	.	TGTGCCAGCAGCTCAAACTGGGGCAGTCGAGAGACCCAGTACTTC	CASSSNWGSRETQYF
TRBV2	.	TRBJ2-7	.	TGTGCCAGCAGTTACGATGGGACATACGACTCCTACGAGCAGTACTTC	CASSYDGTYDSYEQYF
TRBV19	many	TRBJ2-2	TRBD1	TGTGCCAGTAGTGACAAGACAGGGGGCGCCGGCTTCCCCGGGGAGCTGTTTTTT	CASSDKTGGAGFPGELFF
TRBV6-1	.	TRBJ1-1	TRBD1	TGTGCTAGAGTATGGGACAGGGGGCGTCACACTGAAGCTTTCTTT	CARVWDRGRHTEAFF
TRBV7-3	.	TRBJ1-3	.	TGTGCCAGCAGCTCTAGGAGGGTTGGAAACACCATATATTTT	CASSSRRVGNTIYF
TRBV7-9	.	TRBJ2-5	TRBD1	TGTGCCAGCAGCCTCGGACAGGGTTTCGAGACCCAGTACTTC	CASSLGQGFETQYF
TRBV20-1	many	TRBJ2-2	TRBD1	TGCAGTGCTGCGAGACAGGGGGCAAACACCGGGGAGCTGTTTTTT	CSAARQGANTGELFF
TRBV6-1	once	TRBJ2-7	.	TGTGCCAGCATGAGGGCAGGGGATTCATACGAGCAGTACTTC	CASMRAGDSYEQYF
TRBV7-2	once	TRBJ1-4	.	TGTGCCAGCAGCCCCTCTAGCGCAACCTACAATGAAAAACTGTTTTTT	CASSPSSATYNEKLFF
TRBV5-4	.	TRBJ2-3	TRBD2	TGTGCCAGCAGCTCACTAGCGGATAGCACAGATACGCAGTATTTT	CASSSLADSTDTQYF
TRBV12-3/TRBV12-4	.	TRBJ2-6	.	TGTGCCAGCAGTTTATATATGACTGGGGCCAACGTCCTGACTTTC	CASSLYMTGANVLTF
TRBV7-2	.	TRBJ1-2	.	TGTGCCAGCAGCTTTGGGCCAGCTAACTATGGCTGCACCTTC	CASSFGPANYGCTF
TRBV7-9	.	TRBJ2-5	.	TGTGCCAGCAGCTTCGGGGATTGGCAGCCCCAGTACTTC	CASSFGDWQPQYF
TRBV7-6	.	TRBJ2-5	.	TGTGCCAGCAGCTTAGCGGGACACCGGGGAGAGACCCAGTACTTC	CASSLAGHRGETQYF
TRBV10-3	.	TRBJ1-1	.	TGTGCCATCAGCTTGTCGGGATCTGCCCTTGAAGCTTTCTTT	CAISLSGSALEAFF
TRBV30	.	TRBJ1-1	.	TGTGCCTGGAGGAGGACCTTGGGCACTGAAGCTTTCTTT	CAWRRTLGTEAFF
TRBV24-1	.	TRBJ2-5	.	TGTGCCACCAGTGATCCAGGGCTAGCCTCCCAAGAGACCCAGTACTTC	CATSDPGLASQETQYF
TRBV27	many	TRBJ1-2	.	TGTGCCAGCAGTTTCTACAGGGATAACTATGGCTACACCTTC	CASSFYRDNYGYTF
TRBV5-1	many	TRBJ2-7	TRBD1	TGCGCCAGCAGCTCGCCGACAGGGGAGTTCTCCTACGAGCAGTACTTC	CASSSPTGEFSYEQYF
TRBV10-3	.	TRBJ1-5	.	TGTGCCATCAGTGAGAATAGGGGGGGATATAGCAATCAGCCCCAGCATTTT	CAISENRGGYSNQPQHF
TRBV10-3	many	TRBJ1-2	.	TGTGCCATCAGTCCGGGGGTCTATGGCTACACCTTC	CAISPGVYGYTF
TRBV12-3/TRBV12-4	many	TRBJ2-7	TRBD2	TGTGCCAGCAGCTCTGGACTAGCGGGAGGTAAAGAGCAGTACTTC	CASSSGLAGGKEQYF
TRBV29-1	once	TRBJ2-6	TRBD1	TGCAGCTCCTGGACAGGGGGCATTTCTGGGGCCAACGTCCTGACTTTC	CSSWTGGISGANVLTF
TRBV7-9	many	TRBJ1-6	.	TGTGCCAGCAGCTTAATAGGAGGCCGTTCACCCCTCCACTTT	CASSLIGGRSPLHF
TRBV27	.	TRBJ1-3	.	TGTGCCAGCAGTTTTAGCAGGTCTGGAAACACCATATATTTT	CASSFSRSGNTIYF
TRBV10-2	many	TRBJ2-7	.	TGCGCCAGCAGTGAACAAGCCGAGCAGTACTTC	CASSEQAEQYF
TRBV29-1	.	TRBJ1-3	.	TGCAGCGTTGCCGGGACCCGTGCTGGAAACACCATATATTTT	CSVAGTRAGNTIYF
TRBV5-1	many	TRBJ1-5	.	TGCGCCAGCAGCCTGACAGCCGATAGCAATCAGCCCCAGCATTTT	CASSLTADSNQPQHF
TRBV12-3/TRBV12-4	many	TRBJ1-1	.	TGTGCCAGCAAACTAGACAGATACACTGAAGCTTTCTTT	CASKLDRYTEAFF
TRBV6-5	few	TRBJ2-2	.	TGTGCCAGCTGGACGGGGCCAGGGGTTGGCGGGGAGCTGTTTTTT	CASWTGPGVGGELFF
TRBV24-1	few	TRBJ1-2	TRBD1	TGTGCCACCAGGGGAACAGGGGCCTATGGCTACACCTTC	CATRGTGAYGYTF
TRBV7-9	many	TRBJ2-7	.	TGTGCCAGCAGCCCCTCAGCGGAGGCCTACGAGCAGTACTTC	CASSPSAEAYEQYF
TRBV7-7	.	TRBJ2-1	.	TGTGCTAGCAGCCCCGGCTGGGGGAATGAGCAGTTCTTC	CASSPGWGNEQFF
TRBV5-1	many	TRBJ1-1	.	TGCGCCACCCGGACAGATCCGAACACTGAAGCTTTCTTT	CATRTDPNTEAFF
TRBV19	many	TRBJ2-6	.	TGTGCCAGTACCGACTTTGGGGCCAACGTCCTGACTTTC	CASTDFGANVLTF
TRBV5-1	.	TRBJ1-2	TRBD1	TGCGCCAGCAGCTCGGCGGACAGGTCCTATGGCTACACCTTC	CASSSADRSYGYTF
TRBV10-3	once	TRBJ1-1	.	TGTGCCACCTTGGCTAGCAGTTACACCGGGGAAGCTTTCTTT	CATLASSYTGEAFF